This T cell receptor (beta chain) was recorded in a study of CD8+ T cells in alopecia areata listed by TCRdb under 2018. For the study in its entirety: The treated patients, all with moderate-to-severe alopecia areata, were enrolled in an open-label pilot trial of oral tofacitinib given at 5 to 10 mg twice daily. Patients stayed on tofacitinib for 6 to 18 months and then had 6 months of follow-up off drug so that delayed response and recurrence could be assessed. In both human patients and the C3H/HeJ mouse model, the study applied high-throughput TCRbeta sequencing to look at T cell clonal expansion in alopecia areata. Human TCRbeta sequencing covered scalp tissue and sorted CD4+ and CD8+ peripheral blood T cells from patchy and totalis/universalis alopecia areata patients and healthy controls. Biopsies were taken from tofacitinib-treated patients at baseline and again at 4 and 24 weeks into treatment, and several of those patients also had a later scalp biopsy. Scalp clonality was compared among normal scalp (n=4), patchy alopecia areata scalp (n=8), and alopecia totalis/universalis scalp (n=8). RNA was extracted with the PAXgene miRNA kit for fixed scalp, the miRNeasy kit for PBMCs, and the RNeasy kit for mouse skin. Amplification of TCRbeta CDR3 regions was done by immunoSEQ multiplex PCR using 35 Vbeta forward primers and 13 Jbeta reverse primers.

The CDR3 runs 17 residues from the cysteine to the phenylalanine. This entry keeps only the CDR3 DNA: 51 bases, framed from base 1. V and J are trimmed by 0 bases and 3 bases, and the gene matches miss 9 bases of the junction. CDR1 and CDR2 were assigned from the germline V gene (reference sequence) as LNHNV and YYDKDF. Findings and caveats that apply to the study as a whole: Lesional scalp, especially in alopecia totalis/universalis, showed higher clonality and more expanded CD8+ clones than normal scalp, suggesting antigenic drive. Compared with mice, TCR sequences shared between patients were less clear, possibly partly because of HLA diversity across the patient population. Unlike mouse skin, where gammadelta T cells dominate, normal human skin contains resident alphabeta T cells that get sequenced too, which complicates analysis of the scalp TCR repertoire.

The label giving this sample's time point can be read as: baseline before oral tofacitinib. Lesional scalp punch biopsies and peripheral blood were collected from alopecia areata patients. After PBMCs were isolated by density centrifugation and stained for CD3, CD4 and CD8, a FACSAria was used to sort CD4+ and CD8+ T cells. Libraries were built with the immunoSEQ multiplex PCR assay. To provide template for TCR sequencing, every sample had RNA extracted and reverse transcribed into cDNA. SuperScript III was used for first-strand cDNA synthesis, primed with a 2:1 mix of oligo-dT and random hexamers. A synthetic immune receptor repertoire was used to measure amplification bias, and any remaining bias was corrected computationally. The original pipeline was this. Raw reads were preprocessed to remove errors, and CDR3 was defined according to IMGT conventions as the region from the conserved cysteine to phenylalanine. To get clonality, Shannon entropy was normalized by log2 of the number of productive unique TCRs and the result was subtracted from 1. Whether each scalp clone was CD4 or CD8 was inferred by checking scalp TCRbeta sequences against the CD4 and CD8 repertoires from sorted blood. The source is immuneACCESS, and TCRdb retained only in-frame sequences with V and J called. Part of the clones is not carried over; for the studies checked, unresolved V genes explain less than half of this, and the remainder is unexplained. The V and J calls and clone size are taken from that table; D and trimming were inferred from the DNA. For this sample there are 200,000 to 250,000 clones; 50% to 60% appear just once. Under 0.5% of the sample rests with the top ten.

About this clone itself: Its antigen is unknown. No base quality values were provided; no much bigger clone lies one nucleotide off.

This receptor was obtained from a human donor with alopecia areata. Sequencing used CD4+ T cells sorted from blood, obtained at week 0. The rearrangement joined TRBV15 to TRBJ1-2; the junction holds 8 bases that match TRBD1. The sequenced DNA: TGTGCCACCAGCAGAGATGCGGTGCAGGGGGCGTACTATGGCTACACCTTC. This yields the protein CATSRDAVQGAYYGYTF.